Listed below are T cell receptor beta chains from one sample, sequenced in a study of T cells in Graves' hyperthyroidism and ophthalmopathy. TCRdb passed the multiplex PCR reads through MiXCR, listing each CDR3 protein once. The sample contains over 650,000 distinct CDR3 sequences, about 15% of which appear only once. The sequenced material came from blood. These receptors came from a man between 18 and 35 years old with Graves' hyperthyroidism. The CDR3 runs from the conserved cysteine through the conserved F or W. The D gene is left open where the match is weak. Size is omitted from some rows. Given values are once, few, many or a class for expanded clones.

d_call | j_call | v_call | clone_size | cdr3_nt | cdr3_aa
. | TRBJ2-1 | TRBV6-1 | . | TGTGCCAGCAGCCGAAACAGGGCCTCCTACAATGAGCAGTTCTTC | CASSRNRASYNEQFF
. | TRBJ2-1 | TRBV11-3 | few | TGTGCCAGCAGCACCCGAGCGGGTCATGAGCAGTTCTTC | CASSTRAGHEQFF
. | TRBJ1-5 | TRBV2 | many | TGTGCCAGCACCGAGGGAGGTTTGGGCAATCAGCCCCAGCATTTT | CASTEGGLGNQPQHF
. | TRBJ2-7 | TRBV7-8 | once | TGTGCCAGCAGCTATATCCGGGGAAGCTACGAGCAGTACTTC | CASSYIRGSYEQYF
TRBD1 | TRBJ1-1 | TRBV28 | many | TGTGCCAGCAGGGGGACAGGTCAGAACACTGAAGCTTTCTTT | CASRGTGQNTEAFF
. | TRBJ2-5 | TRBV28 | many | TGTGCCAGCAGCTATCCCCCAAGCGGGAAGGGGGAAGAGACCCAGTACTTC | CASSYPPSGKGEETQYF
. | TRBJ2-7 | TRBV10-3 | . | TGTGCCATCAGTGAGTCGGTCGAGGAGACCTACGAGCAGTACTTC | CAISESVEETYEQYF
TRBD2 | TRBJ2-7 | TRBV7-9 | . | TGTGCCAGCAGCTTAGGGACTAGCCCCCACGAGCAGTACTTC | CASSLGTSPHEQYF
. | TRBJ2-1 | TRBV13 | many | TGTGCCAGCAGCTTATCCGGGACACTACACAATGAGCAGTTCTTC | CASSLSGTLHNEQFF
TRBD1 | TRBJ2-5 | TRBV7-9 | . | TGTGCCAGCAGCACATCCCCGGGACAGGGAAAAGAGACCCAGTACTTC | CASSTSPGQGKETQYF
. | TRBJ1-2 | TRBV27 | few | TGTGCCAGCAGATCGGGCTTCTATGGCTACACCTTC | CASRSGFYGYTF
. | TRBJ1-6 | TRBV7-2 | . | TGTGCCAGCAGCTTTGGGGGGCAGTATTCACCCCTCCACTTT | CASSFGGQYSPLHF
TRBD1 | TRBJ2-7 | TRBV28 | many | TGTGCCAGCAGTTTATCGGCGCAGGGGGCCTACGAGCAGTACTTC | CASSLSAQGAYEQYF
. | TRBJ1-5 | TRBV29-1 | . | TGCAGCGTCTCCATGAGCAATCAGCCCCAGCATTTT | CSVSMSNQPQHF
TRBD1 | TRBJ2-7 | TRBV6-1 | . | TGTGCCAGCAGTGGTGACAGGGGGCCCTACGAGCAGTACTTC | CASSGDRGPYEQYF
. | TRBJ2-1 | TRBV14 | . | TGTGCCAGCAGCCCTTTTAACTCCTACAATGAGCAGTCCTTC | CASSPFNSYNEQSF
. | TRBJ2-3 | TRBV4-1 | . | TGCGCCAGCAGCCAAGTCTCCTCTTCGCTGGATATGGCAGATACGCAGTATTTT | CASSQVSSSLDMADTQYF
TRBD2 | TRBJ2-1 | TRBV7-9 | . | TGTGCCAGCAGCATGCCCGGACTAGCGGTAGGAAGCTCCTACAATGAGCAGTTCTTC | CASSMPGLAVGSSYNEQFF
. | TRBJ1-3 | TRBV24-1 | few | TGTGCCACCAGTGATACCCTCTCTGGAAACACCATATATTTT | CATSDTLSGNTIYF
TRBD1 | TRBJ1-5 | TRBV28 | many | TGTGCCATAGGGACAGGGGGCTTAGGCAATCAGCCCCAGCATTTT | CAIGTGGLGNQPQHF
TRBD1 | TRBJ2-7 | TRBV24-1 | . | TGTGCCACCAGTGATCCCGACAGGGGTATCGACAATGAGCAGTACTTC | CATSDPDRGIDNEQYF
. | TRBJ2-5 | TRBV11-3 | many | TGTGCCAGCAGCTTAAGGAGGGTTGAGACCCAGTACTTC | CASSLRRVETQYF
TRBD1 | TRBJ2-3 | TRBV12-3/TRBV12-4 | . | TGTGCCAGCAGTTCGAAAGACAGGGTGACGGATACGCAGTATTTT | CASSSKDRVTDTQYF
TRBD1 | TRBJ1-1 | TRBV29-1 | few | TGCAGCGCCTGGGACAGGGGAGAGAGCACTGAAGCTTTCTTT | CSAWDRGESTEAFF
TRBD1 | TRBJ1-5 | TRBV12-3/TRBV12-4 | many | TGTGCCAGCAGTTGGGACAGGGATGGCAATCAGCCCCAGCATTTT | CASSWDRDGNQPQHF
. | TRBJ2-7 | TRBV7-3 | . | TGTGCCAGCAGCCAATATGGGGGCGAGCAGTACTTC | CASSQYGGEQYF
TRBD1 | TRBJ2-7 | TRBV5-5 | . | TGTGCCAGCAGCCAATCGGGACAGGGCTACGAGCAGTACTTC | CASSQSGQGYEQYF
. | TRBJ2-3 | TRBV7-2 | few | TGTGCCAGTTCGCTTACAGGAGAGGGGCGGGATACGCAGTATTTT | CASSLTGEGRDTQYF
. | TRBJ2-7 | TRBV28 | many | TGTGCCAGTAGTTGGGGCCAGGGCTCCTACGAGCAGTACTTC | CASSWGQGSYEQYF
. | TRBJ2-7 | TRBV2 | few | TGTGCCAGCAACCAGGGGCCAGTTGGCTACGAGCAGTACTTC | CASNQGPVGYEQYF
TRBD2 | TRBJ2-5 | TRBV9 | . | TGTGCCAGCAGCCGAGGGGCGGGGGGGCAGGTGGAGACCCAGTACTTC | CASSRGAGGQVETQYF
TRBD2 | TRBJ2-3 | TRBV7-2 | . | TGTGCCAGCAGCTTAGCGCGACGGCGGGAGGGCCTTCTGGCAGATACGCAGTATTTT | CASSLARRREGLLADTQYF
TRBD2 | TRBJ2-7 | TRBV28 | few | TGTGCCAGCAGTCGGCCCACGACTAGCGGGACTGACGAGCAGTACTTC | CASSRPTTSGTDEQYF
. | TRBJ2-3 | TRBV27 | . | TGTGCCAGCAGTACTCACAGGGCAGATACGCAGTATTTT | CASSTHRADTQYF
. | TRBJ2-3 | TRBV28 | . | TGTGCCAGCAGCTCTTCCCGGGACCCTCAAGATACGCAGTATTTT | CASSSSRDPQDTQYF
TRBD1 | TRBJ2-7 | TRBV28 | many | TGTGCCAGCACCACCGGGACAGGGGAGTACGAGCAGTACTTC | CASTTGTGEYEQYF
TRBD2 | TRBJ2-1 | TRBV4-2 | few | TGTGCCAGCAGCCAAGATGGAATAGCGGGGGCTCGGAATGAGCAGTTCTTC | CASSQDGIAGARNEQFF
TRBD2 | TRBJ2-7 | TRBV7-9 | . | TGTGCCAGCAGCTTACAAGGGCTAGCGGGTAGGGAGCAGTACTTC | CASSLQGLAGREQYF
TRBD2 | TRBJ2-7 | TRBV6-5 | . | TGTGCCAGCAGTTACGTCGGACTAGCGGGAAGCTCCTACGAGCAGTACTTC | CASSYVGLAGSSYEQYF
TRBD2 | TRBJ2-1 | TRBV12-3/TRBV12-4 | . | TGTGCCAGCAGTCTCGGCCGGACTAGCGGGCCCTACAATGAGCAGTTCTTC | CASSLGRTSGPYNEQFF
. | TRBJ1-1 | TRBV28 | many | TGTGCCAGCAGTTTCCCCCACAAAAACACTGAAGCTTTCTTT | CASSFPHKNTEAFF
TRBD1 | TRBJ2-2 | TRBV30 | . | TGTGCCTGGAGTGACAGGGGCTGGACCGGGGAGCTGTTTTTT | CAWSDRGWTGELFF
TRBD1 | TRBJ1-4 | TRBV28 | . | TGTGCCAGCAGTCCACATAGCCCGGGACAGGGGGCAGCTGCCGGTGAAAAACTGTTTTTT | CASSPHSPGQGAAAGEKLFF
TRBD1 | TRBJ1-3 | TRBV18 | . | TGTGCCAGCTCACCGGACAGGGGGTACACCATATATTTT | CASSPDRGYTIYF
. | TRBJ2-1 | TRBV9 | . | TGTGCCAGCAGCTTCAGGGGCTTCGACAATGAGCAGTTCTTC | CASSFRGFDNEQFF
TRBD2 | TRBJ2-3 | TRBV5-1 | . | TGCGCCAGCAGCTTGGAAGTGACTAGCGGGGGGACCACAGATACGCAGTATTTT | CASSLEVTSGGTTDTQYF
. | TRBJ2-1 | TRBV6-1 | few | TGTGCCAGCAGTGAAGGCACCTCCGAGCAGTTCTTC | CASSEGTSEQFF
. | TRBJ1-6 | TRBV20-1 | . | TGCAGTGCTAGCAAGGGTTTTGATTCACCCCTCCACTTT | CSASKGFDSPLHF
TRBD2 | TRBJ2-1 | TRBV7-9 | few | TGTGCCAGCAGCCCTAGGACTAGCGGGATCTCCTACAATGAGCAGTTCTTC | CASSPRTSGISYNEQFF
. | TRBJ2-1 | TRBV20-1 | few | TGCAGTGCTAGAGGCTGGTCCGGCTCCATTAGCTCCTACAATGAGCAGTTCTTC | CSARGWSGSISSYNEQFF
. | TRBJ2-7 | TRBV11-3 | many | TGTGCCAGCAGCTGGACCAAGCACTCCTACGAGCAGTACTTC | CASSWTKHSYEQYF
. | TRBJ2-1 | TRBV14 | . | TGTGCCAGCAGCCAAGACTCACGCGGGACATACTACAATGAGCAGTTCTTC | CASSQDSRGTYYNEQFF
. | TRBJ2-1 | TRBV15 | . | TGTGCCACCAGCAGAGATTTGTGGGATGAGCAGTTCTTC | CATSRDLWDEQFF
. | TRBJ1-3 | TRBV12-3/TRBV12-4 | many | TGTGCCAGCAGCCCAGACAGACTCTCTGGAAACACCATATATTTT | CASSPDRLSGNTIYF
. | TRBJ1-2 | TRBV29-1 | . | TGCAGCGTCCCAAGGAACTATGGCTACACCTTC | CSVPRNYGYTF
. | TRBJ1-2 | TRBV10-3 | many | TGTGCCATCAGTGAGATTCAGGTCGGCTACACCTTC | CAISEIQVGYTF
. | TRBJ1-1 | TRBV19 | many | TGTGCCAGTAGTATCGGGAGAACCACTGAAGCTTTCTTT | CASSIGRTTEAFF
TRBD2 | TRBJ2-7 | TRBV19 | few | TGTGCCAGTAGTACTCCGACTAGCGGGTTCTCCTACGAGCAGTACTTC | CASSTPTSGFSYEQYF
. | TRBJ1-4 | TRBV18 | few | TGTGCCAGCTCAATGGGGATTAATGAAAAACTGTTTTTT | CASSMGINEKLFF